Detailed here is one TCR beta chain. Its specificity is not known. The data were taken from a study of OX40 agonist ivuxolimab in advanced cancers. Study summary: An agonistic human IgG2 monoclonal antibody against OX40 (CD134) was given. Having had anti-PD-1, anti-PD-L1 or anti-CTLA-4 therapy before was allowed, and approximately 40% had some. Study observations and caveats: On average, CD8+ T cells showed a greater number of expanded clones than CD4+.

Patients with autoimmune history or systemic immunosuppression were excluded. CDR1 and CDR2 from the germline V gene are SNHLY and FYNNEI. Trimming removed 6 bases at V and 0 bases at J, with 9 bases between. The CDR3 has 15 amino acids. Method: immunoSEQ multiplex PCR; TCRdb's copy keeps in-frame clones and lacks some. The sample has 65,000 to 75,000 clones, approximately 85% seen once; the top ten hold about 0.41%. The sequences come from CD4+ or CD8+ T cells sorted from blood, collected in a trial of the OX40 agonist ivuxolimab. The receptor comes from an adult with an advanced solid tumor such as melanoma, head and neck, liver or kidney cancer. The rearrangement links TRBV2 to TRBJ2-6; D is ambiguous. CDR3 nucleotides: TGTGCCAGCAGGGGCACAGCCTCTGGGGCCAACGTCCTGACTTTC. Protein sequence: CASRGTASGANVLTF.